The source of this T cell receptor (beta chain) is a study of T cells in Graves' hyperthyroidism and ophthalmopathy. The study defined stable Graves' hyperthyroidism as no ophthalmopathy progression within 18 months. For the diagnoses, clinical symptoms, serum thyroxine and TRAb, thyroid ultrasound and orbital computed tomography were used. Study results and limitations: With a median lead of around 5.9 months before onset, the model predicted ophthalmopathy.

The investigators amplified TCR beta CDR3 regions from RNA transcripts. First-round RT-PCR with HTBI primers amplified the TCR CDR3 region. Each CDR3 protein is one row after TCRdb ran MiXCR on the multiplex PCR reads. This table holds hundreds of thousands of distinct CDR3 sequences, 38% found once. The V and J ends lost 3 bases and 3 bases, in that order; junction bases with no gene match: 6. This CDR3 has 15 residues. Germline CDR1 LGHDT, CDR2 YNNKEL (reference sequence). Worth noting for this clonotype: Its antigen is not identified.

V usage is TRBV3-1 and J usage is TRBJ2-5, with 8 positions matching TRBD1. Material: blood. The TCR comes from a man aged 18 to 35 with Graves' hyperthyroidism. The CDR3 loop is CASSHLTGAKETQYF. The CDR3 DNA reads TGTGCCAGCAGCCACCTGACAGGGGCAAAAGAGACCCAGTACTTC.